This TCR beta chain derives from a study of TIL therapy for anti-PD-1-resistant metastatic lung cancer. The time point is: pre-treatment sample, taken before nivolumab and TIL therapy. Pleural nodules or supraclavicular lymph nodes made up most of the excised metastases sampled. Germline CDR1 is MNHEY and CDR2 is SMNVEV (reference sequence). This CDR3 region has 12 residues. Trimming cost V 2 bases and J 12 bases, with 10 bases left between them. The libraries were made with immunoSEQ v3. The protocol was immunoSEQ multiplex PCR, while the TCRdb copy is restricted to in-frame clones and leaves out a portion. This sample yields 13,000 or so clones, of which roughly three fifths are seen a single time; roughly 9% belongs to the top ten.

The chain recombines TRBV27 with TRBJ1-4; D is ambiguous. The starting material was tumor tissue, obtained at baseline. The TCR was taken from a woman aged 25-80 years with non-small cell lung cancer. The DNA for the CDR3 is TGTGCCAGCAGTTTAAGAGGGAGAGAACTGTTTTTT. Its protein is CASSLRGRELFF.